Each of the 22 T cell receptor beta chains below was sequenced from the same sample in a study of cytomegalovirus exposure and HLA in healthy donors. Method: immunoSEQ multiplex PCR; TCRdb's copy keeps in-frame clones and lacks some. The sample records some 120,000 clones, roughly 93% being singletons. Sequences were obtained from PBMCs. The receptors come from a woman aged 18-29 years in good health and CMV-seronegative.

The chain recombines TRBV7-9 with TRBJ2-4; TRBD2 agrees at 12 bases. Germline trimming cut 4 bases from V and 1 base from J; bases unmatched to any gene: 2. The CDR3 loop spans 16 amino acids. The germline V gene has CDR1 SEHNR and CDR2 FQNEAQ (reference sequence). CDR3 region: CASSWTSGMAKNIQYF. The CDR3 region has the DNA TGTGCCAGCAGCTGGACTAGCGGGATGGCCAAAAACATTCAGTACTTC. Using reference TRBV7-9 and TRBJ2-4 for the parts outside the CDR3, the full variable domain is DTGVSQNPRHKITKRGQNVTFRCDPISEHNRLYWYRQTLGQGPEFLTYFQNEAQLEKSRLLSDRFSAERPKGSFSTLEIQRTEQGDSAMYLCASSWTSGMAKNIQYFGAGTRLSVL.

V usage is TRBV13 and J usage is TRBJ2-7, with TRBD1 identical over 9 bases. V gave up 5 bases and J gave up 7 bases; unmatched junction bases: 18. Germline values: CDR1 PRHDT, CDR2 FYEKMQ (reference sequence). This CDR3 spans 17 amino acids. The CDR3: CASSLRSDRGGSREQYF. CDR3 nucleotide sequence: TGTGCCAGCAGCCTAAGATCGGACAGGGGCGGCTCGAGGGAGCAGTACTTC.

This clone was observed a handful of times. The rearrangement links TRBV9 to TRBJ2-2; 7 positions match TRBD2. The CDR3 runs to 15 residues. V was pared by 2 bases and J by 5 bases, with 6 bases of the junction left unmatched. The V gene's germline CDR1 is SGDLS and CDR2 YYNGEE. The CDR3 loop reads CASSVGGSLTGELFF. CDR3 DNA: TGTGCCAGCAGCGTCGGCGGGAGCCTAACCGGGGAGCTGTTTTTT.

V and J are TRBV28 and TRBJ2-2, with 7 bases aligning to TRBD2. This CDR3 contains 18 residues. Germline V gene lookup returns CDR1 MDHEN and CDR2 SYDVKM. J was trimmed by 4 bases and V by 2 bases; bases with no gene match: 13. The CDR3 DNA reads as TGTGCCAGCAGTTTACCCCGTTGGGGCGGGAGCGGCACCGGGGAGCTGTTTTTT. Protein sequence: CASSLPRWGGSGTGELFF.

This chain connects TRBV6-6 to TRBJ2-1; tentatively, D is TRBD2 (6 bases). The CDR3 is 13 residues long. Germline V lookup: CDR1 MNHNY, CDR2 SVGAGI (reference sequence). V shed 0 bases and J shed 6 bases, with 6 bases lying between them. CDR3 coding DNA: TGTGCCAGCAGTTACTCGGAGGGCAATGAGCAGTTCTTC. It translates to CASSYSEGNEQFF.

The CDR3 sequence: CASSFSLTGELFF. As DNA, the CDR3 is TGCGCCAGCAGCTTTAGCTTGACCGGGGAGCTGTTTTTT. This chain links TRBV5-1 with TRBJ2-2; D unresolved. CDR3 length equals 13 residues. Deletions cut 2 bases from V and 5 bases from J, with 7 bases between. Germline V gene sequence: CDR1 SGHRS, CDR2 YFSETQ.

The V and J genes are TRBV30 and TRBJ2-7; 9 bases are a match to TRBD1. V lost 1 base, J lost 5 bases, and 0 bases stayed unmatched. The CDR3 loop spans 12 amino acids. Germline V CDR1 and CDR2: GTSNPN, SVGIG (reference sequence). This CDR3 reads CAWSGTGDEQYF. The CDR3 coding sequence is TGTGCCTGGAGTGGGACAGGGGACGAGCAGTACTTC.

V and J are TRBV19 and TRBJ1-1, with TRBD1 matching over 8 bases. Germline V gene lookup returns CDR1 LNHDA and CDR2 SQIVND (reference sequence). After removal of 6 bases from V and 1 base from J, the junction contained 7 bases not matched to a gene. This CDR3 has 15 amino acids. The CDR3 reads CASRPGQGANTEAFF. CDR3 sequence (DNA): TGTGCCAGTAGGCCCGGACAGGGAGCGAACACTGAAGCTTTCTTT.

The chain employs TRBV6-5 and TRBJ2-3, with D possibly being TRBD1 (5 bases). V dropped 5 bases and J dropped 5 bases, with 11 bases sitting between them. There are 13 residues in the CDR3. Germline lookup yields CDR1 MNHEY and CDR2 SVGAGI. The CDR3 nucleotides are TGTGCCAGCAGTCCATCTAGGGGAGATACGCAGTATTTT. Encoded protein: CASSPSRGDTQYF.

The chain couples TRBV5-6 to TRBJ1-2, with D perhaps matching TRBD1 (6 bases). The V gene's germline CDR1 is SGHDT and CDR2 YYEEEE. The CDR3 is made up of 14 amino acids. V gave up 5 bases and J gave up 4 bases, with 15 bases separating them. The CDR3 DNA follows: TGTGCCAGCAGACCGCCAGGGGTAGGCTATGGCTACACCTTC. Its translation is CASRPPGVGYGYTF.

The rearrangement links TRBV7-6 to TRBJ1-1; a possible D gene is TRBD1 (5 bases). The V end was cut by 1 base, the J end by 5 bases, with 11 bases between. The length of the CDR3 is 14 residues. Germline CDR1 is SGHVS and CDR2 is FNYEAQ. The CDR3 nucleotides read TGTGCCAGCAGCTTAGGGCAGGGTTGGACTGAAGCTTTCTTT. Amino acids: CASSLGQGWTEAFF. The full variable domain, completed using reference TRBV7-6 and TRBJ1-1, is GAGVSQSPRYKVTKRGQDVALRCDPISGHVSLYWYRQALGQGPEFLTYFNYEAQQDKSGLPNDRFSAERPEGSISTLTIQRTEQRDSAMYRCASSLGQGWTEAFFGQGTRLTVV.

The chain links TRBV6-1 to TRBJ1-5; D is unresolved. This CDR3 has 13 residues. V shed 5 bases and J shed 2 bases, with 7 bases lying between them. Germline V lookup: CDR1 MNHNS, CDR2 SASEGT. In DNA form, the CDR3 reads TGTGCCAGCAGTCCTCCGGGCAATCAGCCCCAGCATTTT. This sequence encodes CASSPPGNQPQHF.

J is TRBJ1-5 and V is TRBV5-1, with 12 bases identical to TRBD1. The V gene end was trimmed by 4 bases and the J gene end by 3 bases; junction bases not matched to a gene: 8. Germline CDR1 SGHRS, CDR2 YFSETQ. CDR3 size: 17 residues. CDR3 DNA sequence: TGCGCCAGCAGCCCGGGACAGGGGGCTCCCTACAATCAGCCCCAGCATTTT. This translates into CASSPGQGAPYNQPQHF.

The genes are TRBV9 and TRBJ2-7, with 7 positions matching TRBD1. There are 16 residues in the CDR3. Trimming cost V 3 bases and J 7 bases; bases outside gene matches: 16. Germline V CDR1 and CDR2: SGDLS, YYNGEE. CDR3 sequence: CASSAAGGGNLGEQYF. In DNA form, the CDR3 reads TGTGCCAGCAGCGCCGCAGGGGGTGGTAATTTGGGGGAGCAGTACTTC.

There are a few counts of this clone. The chain uses TRBV19 and TRBJ2-2; unclear D gene. The CDR3 loop spans 15 amino acids. The germline V gene encodes CDR1 LNHDA and CDR2 SQIVND (reference sequence). V lost 2 bases and J 6 bases, leaving 13 bases between the germline ends. Here the CDR3 reads CASSITSPGSGELFF. The CDR3 DNA is TGTGCCAGTAGTATAACCTCGCCAGGATCCGGGGAGCTGTTTTTT.

The V call is TRBV5-1, the J call TRBJ1-2, with D perhaps TRBD1 (6 bases). The germline V gene has CDR1 SGHRS and CDR2 YFSETQ. V was shortened by 0 bases and J by 2 bases, with 11 bases between the two germline ends. The CDR3 totals 15 residues. The CDR3 is CASSLAQGTNYGYTF. The CDR3 DNA is TGCGCCAGCAGCTTGGCCCAGGGGACCAACTATGGCTACACCTTC.

The rearrangement joins TRBV30 to TRBJ1-4, with no clear D. This CDR3 contains 14 residues. V lost 4 bases and J lost 3, with 12 bases in between. Germline-derived CDR1 and CDR2 are GTSNPN and SVGIG (reference sequence). The CDR3 reads CAWNPRGPNEKLFF. The CDR3 DNA reads as TGTGCCTGGAACCCCCGGGGTCCTAATGAAAAACTGTTTTTT.

The CDR3 loop reads CASKIDSYSSYNEQFF. CDR3 bases: TGTGCCAGTAAGATTGATTCTTACAGCTCCTACAATGAGCAGTTCTTC. The V and J genes are TRBV19 and TRBJ2-1, with no clear D. The germline V gene has CDR1 LNHDA and CDR2 SQIVND (reference sequence). The CDR3 runs to 16 residues. Trimming stripped 7 bases from V and 0 bases from J, with 16 bases between.

This clone was detected once. V and J are TRBV27 and TRBJ1-4; 8 nucleotides align to TRBD1. CDR3 length: 15 residues. V lost 6 bases to trimming and J lost 3 bases; unmatched junction nucleotides: 6. Germline V gives CDR1 MNHEY, CDR2 SMNVEV (reference sequence). CDR3 bases: TGTGCCAGCAGGCCGACAGGGGAATCTAATGAAAAACTGTTTTTT. It yields the protein CASRPTGESNEKLFF.

The V and J genes are TRBV2 and TRBJ2-7; 11 nucleotides agree with TRBD1. Germline assignment: CDR1 SNHLY and CDR2 FYNNEI. Unmatched junction bases numbered 12, after V lost 6 bases and J lost 2 bases. The CDR3 is made up of 17 amino acids. The CDR3 here is CASRRDRGSSATYEQYF. CDR3 nucleotides: TGTGCCAGCAGACGGGACAGGGGGTCTAGCGCAACCTACGAGCAGTACTTC.

The chain links TRBV14 to TRBJ1-1; weak D call: TRBD1 (5 bases). The CDR3 runs 16 residues. Germline CDR1 is SGHDN and CDR2 is FVKESK. The V gene lost 1 base and the J gene lost 5 bases, with 17 bases spanning the gap. CDR3 residues: CASSQVIARGRTEAFF. In DNA form, the CDR3 reads TGTGCCAGCAGCCAAGTTATAGCCCGGGGGAGGACTGAAGCTTTCTTT.

The chain is built from TRBV7-8 and TRBJ1-1; possibly TRBD1 for D (5 bases). The CDR3 has 15 residues. CDR1 and CDR2 (germline): SGHVS, FQNEAQ. V lost 5 bases to trimming and J lost 6 bases, with 19 bases between them. CDR3 region: CASSPYQTRQSEAFF. CDR3 sequence (DNA): TGTGCCAGCAGCCCTTACCAAACCCGACAGTCTGAAGCTTTCTTT.